This T cell receptor beta chain was captured in a study of CD4+ T cells in melanoma. Study outcomes and limitations: CD8+ T cell, macrophage and B cell function reportedly correlated with neoantigen-specific CD4+ T cells. Diverse differentiation states were reported for melanoma neoantigen-specific CD4+ T cells.

TCRdb keeps only in-frame clones here, not all; method: immunoSEQ multiplex PCR. The sample lists 20,000 to 25,000 clones; roughly 87% were seen once. Of note for this clone: The antigen remains unidentified.

V dropped 7 bases and J dropped 4 bases, with 10 bases sitting between them. Per germline, CDR1 SNHLY and CDR2 FYNNEI. The CDR3 runs 12 residues. This receptor was taken from a human donor with melanoma. The chain employs TRBV2 and TRBJ1-1; perhaps TRBD1 as D (5 bases). The sample was cells from a culture (not recorded whether cultured in vitro). The CDR3 region has the DNA TGTGCCAGCAAAGGGGTCCCCACTGAAGCTTTCTTT. Protein product: CASKGVPTEAFF.